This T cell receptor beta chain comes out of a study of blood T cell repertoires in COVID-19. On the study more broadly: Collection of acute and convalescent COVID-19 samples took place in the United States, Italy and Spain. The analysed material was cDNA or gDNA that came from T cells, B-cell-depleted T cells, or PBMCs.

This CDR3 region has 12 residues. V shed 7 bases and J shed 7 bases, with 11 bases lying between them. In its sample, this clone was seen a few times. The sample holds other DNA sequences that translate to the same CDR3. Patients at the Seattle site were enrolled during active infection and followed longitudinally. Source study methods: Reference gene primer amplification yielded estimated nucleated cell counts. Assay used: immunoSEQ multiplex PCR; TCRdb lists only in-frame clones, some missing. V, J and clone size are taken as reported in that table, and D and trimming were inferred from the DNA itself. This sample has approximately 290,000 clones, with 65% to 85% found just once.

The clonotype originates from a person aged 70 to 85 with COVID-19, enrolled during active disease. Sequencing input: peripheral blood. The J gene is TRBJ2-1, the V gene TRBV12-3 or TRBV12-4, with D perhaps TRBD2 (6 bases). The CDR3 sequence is CASTSGVNEQFF. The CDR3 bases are TGTGCCAGCACATCGGGGGTGAATGAGCAGTTCTTC.